This T cell receptor (beta chain) was observed in a study of identical twins (dated by TCRdb to 2016 to 2017). Some background on the complete study: To test whether fetal clonotypes persist, the study used deep sequencing on TCR alpha and beta repertoires from monozygotic twins, unrelated adults of various ages, and cord blood. To rule out contamination, the twin experiments were replicated at different times with different library preparation protocols.

Every donor was a healthy Caucasian. Miltenyi CD45RO+ enrichment and human naive T-cell isolation kits were used to isolate memory (CD45RO+) and naive T cells from PBMC. Here is what the overall study found, with its caveats: Abundant cord blood beta clonotypes carried fewer insertions; young adult naive repertoires showed a weaker similar trend, while memory repertoires showed none. In monozygotic twins, out-of-frame TCR alpha sharing was systematically underestimated by recombination models, although the models agreed with sharing between unrelated individuals. Because the same donors could not be followed over many years, the conclusions relied on cross-sectional statistical analysis. In beta out-of-frame sequences, excess twin sharing was weaker, because having fewer shared sequences lowered the signal-to-noise ratio. Invariant T cells such as MAIT and iNKT could partly confound zero-insertion analyses, though diverse VJ usage argued against this for most clonotypes. Out-of-frame TCR alpha sequences shared between twins showed an excess of low generation-probability sequences compared with coincidental sharing between unrelated individuals.

CDR1 and CDR2, per the germline V gene, are SGHDT and YYEEEE. V drops 2 bases and J drops 0 bases, leaving 11 bases in between. The CDR3 holds 16 amino acids from the cysteine to the phenylalanine. Here the CDR3 DNA is all that survives: 48 bases in frame from base 1. Library method: 5' RACE. Sequenced using an Illumina HiSeq 2000. A universal primer binding site was introduced by template switching, and a unique molecular identifier was present in the final cDNA, enabling accurate counting of TCR cDNA molecules. Specific primers in the conserved constant-segment region were used to synthesize first-strand cDNA for the TCR alpha and beta chains. To control for contamination, every cDNA library was double barcoded, receiving both a SMART-Mk sample barcode and Illumina barcodes. TruSeq adapter sequences along with Illumina sample barcodes were introduced in two successive PCR steps. TCR alpha and beta cDNA libraries were sequenced on the Illumina HiSeq platform with custom primers. Per the authors' processing: MiGEC processed the raw reads to extract unique molecular identifiers, while MiXCR was used to determine the CDR3 positions. For each individual, recombination models were inferred using an EM algorithm with the repgenHMM and IGoR tools. Shared clonotypes were analyzed with the tcR package in R, and sharing was normalized by the product of cloneset sizes. To study raw recombination free of thymic and clonal selection effects, out-of-frame nonproductive sequences were analyzed. TCRdb reprocessed the public reads (quality trimming at Q25 with fastp, clone calling with MiXCR) and kept in-frame beta chains. Each record represents a unique CDR3 protein, reported with the most common genes and DNA among its rows. Clone size and V and J calls follow TCRdb, not the original study. The sample contains 200,000 to 250,000 distinct CDR3 sequences, about 14% of them found a single time. Approximately 10% of the sample goes to the ten largest clones.

Points on this clonotype: Its antigen has not been determined. It has no much larger one-base neighbor in the sample; base qualities were not kept.

The V and J genes are TRBV5-6 and TRBJ2-2; the D match is possibly TRBD1 or TRBD2, with 5 bases aligned in each. Sequenced material: memory (CD45RO+) T cells sorted from blood. The cell subset or site label, read with the paper, signifies: CD45RO+ enriched T cells. The clonotype originates from a woman between 18 and 30 years old in good health. The bases read TGTGCCAGCAGCTTTGTCGGGGCCTCGAACACCGGGGAGCTGTTTTTT. Its translation is CASSFVGASNTGELFF. The variable domain in full, with residues beyond the CDR3 obtained from the reference TRBV5-6 and TRBJ2-2 genes, is DAGVTQSPTHLIKTRGQQVTLRCSPKSGHDTVSWYQQALGQGPQFIFQYYEEEERQRGNFPDRFSGHQFPNYSSELNVNALLLGDSALYLCASSFVGASNTGELFFGEGSRLTVL.